The present TCR beta chain was sequenced within a study of early T cells in non-severe SARS-CoV-2 infection. Overall study: Investigators sequenced bulk RNA drawn from unsorted whole blood, and chains remained unpaired.

This clonotype has at least ten counts. Its specificity is unknown. Study outcomes and limitations: Lookups in VDJdb leaned toward anti-spike CD8 responses and missed private and CD4 specificities.

The protocol attached unique molecular identifiers to individual cDNA molecules. TCRdb re-called the 5' RACE reads with MiXCR, one entry per CDR3 protein. The sample contains some 60,000 distinct CDR3 sequences, around 9.3% of which appear only once. CDR3 size: 16 residues. V lost 2 bases to trimming and J lost 2 bases; unmatched junction nucleotides: 8. Germline lookup yields CDR1 KGHDR and CDR2 SFDVKD. The chain carries TRBV24-1 and TRBJ2-7; TRBD1 matches 7 bases. This receptor was taken from an adult who was a healthcare worker with PCR-confirmed SARS-CoV-2 infection or an uninfected control (not recorded which). Sequencing was performed on whole blood. The CDR3 coding sequence is TGTGCCACCAGTGATTATACCGGGACAGAGCCCTACGAGCAGTACTTC. It yields the protein CATSDYTGTEPYEQYF.